This passage covers 6 T cell receptor beta chains from one sample sequenced in a study of sequential checkpoint blockade in melanoma. Data came from immunoSEQ multiplex PCR; TCRdb stores just in-frame clones and leaves some out. The sample shows 35,000 to 40,000 clones, 32% of them seen only once. Regarding treatment: randomized to nivolumab then ipilimumab (arm A) or the reverse (arm B). The specimen was tumor tissue (inferred from file names), collected from a patient given nivolumab and ipilimumab in sequence. The origin of the receptors is a human donor with melanoma.

This rearrangement joins TRBV30 to TRBJ1-5; TRBD1 is a possible D gene (6 bases). CDR1 and CDR2 (germline): GTSNPN, SVGIG (reference sequence). The CDR3 is 16 residues long. V was cut by 4 bases and J by 1 base, with 17 bases left in between. The CDR3 DNA reads as TGTGCCTGGACGGTCGGGGGCGCAGGGAGCAATCAGCCCCAGCATTTT. This encodes CAWTVGGAGSNQPQHF.

The chain recombines TRBV19 with TRBJ1-1; TRBD1 aligns across 9 bases. Germline V gene lookup returns CDR1 LNHDA and CDR2 SQIVND (reference sequence). The junction had 4 bases not matched to a gene; V was cut back by 4 bases and J by 4 bases. CDR3 length equals 14 residues. CDR3: CASSTDRGGTEAFF. For the CDR3, the DNA is TGTGCCAGTAGTACGGACAGGGGTGGCACTGAAGCTTTCTTT. The full variable domain, with the rest looked up from reference TRBV19 and TRBJ1-1, is DGGITQSPKYLFRKEGQNVTLSCEQNLNHDAMYWYRQDPGQGLRLIYYSQIVNDFQKGDIAEGYSVSREKKESFPLTVTSAQKNPTAFYLCASSTDRGGTEAFFGQGTRLTVV.

J is TRBJ2-7 and V is TRBV5-1, with TRBD2 identical over 15 bases. The CDR3 is made up of 16 amino acids. Trimming at V came to 4 bases and at J to 7 bases, leaving 9 bases not matched to a gene. Germline V gene sequence: CDR1 SGHRS, CDR2 YFSETQ. The chain's CDR3 is CASSIGLAGGPQEQYF. CDR3 coding DNA: TGCGCCAGCAGCATAGGACTAGCGGGAGGGCCCCAAGAGCAGTACTTC.

This chain connects TRBV6-1 to TRBJ1-1; D may be TRBD1 (5 bases). The V end was cut by 1 base, the J end by 5 bases, with 20 bases between. The CDR3 consists of 17 residues. Looked up from germline, CDR1 is MNHNS and CDR2 is SASEGT. As DNA, the CDR3 is TGTGCCAGCAGTGAAGTGGGATTTTTCCGGGGGGGGACTGAAGCTTTCTTT. It codes for CASSEVGFFRGGTEAFF.

The chain combines TRBV5-1 with TRBJ2-5; a possible D gene is TRBD1 (5 bases). The V gene's germline CDR1 is SGHRS and CDR2 YFSETQ. The CDR3 covers 14 residues. V was cut by 4 bases and J by 0 bases, with 10 bases left in between. The CDR3 sequence: CASSMTDYQETQYF. The CDR3 region has the DNA TGCGCCAGCAGCATGACAGACTACCAAGAGACCCAGTACTTC.

V usage is TRBV10-2 and J usage is TRBJ2-7, with a tentative D call TRBD1 (6 bases). CDR1 and CDR2 (germline): WSHSY, SAAADI. The length of the CDR3 is 16 residues. Trimming left V 0 bases short and J 3 bases short, with 15 bases between. The chain's CDR3 is CASSESLLGGNYEQYF. In DNA, the CDR3 is TGCGCCAGCAGTGAGTCGCTACTAGGGGGAAACTACGAGCAGTACTTC.